One and the same sample provided the 26 T cell receptor beta chains below, sequenced in a study of Ad26.COV2.S vaccination and SARS-CoV-2 variants. Treatment reported: 19 received Ad26.COV2.S at low or high dose, single or two shots; about 5 received placebo; per-sample allocation not given. At day 63 after the first vaccine or placebo injection, samples were drawn. The data were produced by immunoSEQ multiplex PCR, yet TCRdb's version contains in-frame clones alone and is incomplete. The table has approximately 450,000 clones, more than 80% seen once; the top ten hold 9% to 15%. The starting material was peripheral blood, obtained in a trial of Ad26.COV2.S vaccine versus placebo. These receptors all stem from a person aged 18-65 years who received the Ad26.COV2.S COVID-19 vaccine or a placebo.

Of note for this clone: The identical CDR3 is also encoded by other nucleotide sequences in the sample. The V call is TRBV27, the J call TRBJ2-7; D is undetermined. Germline assignment: CDR1 MNHEY and CDR2 SMNVEV (reference sequence). Trimming pared 3 bases from V and 2 bases from J, leaving 8 bases between. CDR3 length equals 13 residues. The CDR3 nucleotides are TGTGCCAGCAGTTTCGGCCCGCCCTACGAGCAGTACTTC. Its protein product is CASSFGPPYEQYF.

The chain joins TRBV19 to TRBJ2-5; TRBD2 agrees at 12 bases. The V gene's germline CDR1 is LNHDA and CDR2 SQIVND (reference sequence). This CDR3 region has 15 residues. J gave up 4 bases and V 9 bases, and 9 bases lay outside the gene matches. CDR3 in amino acids: CARPWVLAGGETQYF. The CDR3 coding sequence is TGTGCCAGGCCTTGGGTACTAGCGGGAGGAGAGACCCAGTACTTC.

This clone was observed once. CDR3 DNA: TGCAGCGTTGCGTGGGACCTCCTTGGCCTTCCTTACGAGCAGTACTTC. This gives the protein CSVAWDLLGLPYEQYF. The J gene is TRBJ2-7, the V gene TRBV29-1, with D perhaps being TRBD1 or TRBD2 (5 bases each). The CDR3 loop spans 16 amino acids. The V end was cut by 4 bases, the J end by 4 bases, with 23 bases between. Germline CDR1 and CDR2: SQVTM and ANQGSEA.

This clone was recorded once. This chain joins TRBV18 and TRBJ1-2; D remains unclear. The CDR3 has 13 residues. Looked up from germline, CDR1 is KGHSH and CDR2 is LQKENI. V gave up 2 bases and J gave up 5 bases, with 9 bases separating them. The CDR3 DNA reads as TGTGCCAGCTCACCAGGGGTGGAGTATGGCTACACCTTC. Encoded protein: CASSPGVEYGYTF.

The chain combines TRBV6-6 with TRBJ1-4; 11 bases match TRBD1. CDR1 is MNHNY, CDR2 SVGAGI, per germline (reference sequence). The J segment lost 5 bases and the V segment lost 5 bases, leaving 13 bases of the junction unmatched. The CDR3 runs to 18 residues. CDR3: CASSRGQGASGLNEKLFF. In nucleotides, the CDR3 is TGTGCCAGCAGTCGCGGACAGGGGGCGTCTGGCTTGAATGAAAAACTGTTTTTT.

The chain uses TRBV12-5 and TRBJ1-3, with no clear D. The length of the CDR3 is 13 residues. V was cut by 9 bases and J by 0 bases, with 9 bases left in between. Per germline, CDR1 LGHNT and CDR2 FRNRAP. CDR3 nucleotide sequence: TGTGCTAGCTTAGGTCTCTCTGGAAACACCATATATTTT. This translates into CASLGLSGNTIYF.

J is TRBJ2-1 and V is TRBV5-4; 12 bases match TRBD2. The CDR3 is made up of 15 amino acids. With V trimmed by 6 bases and J by 4 bases, 5 bases remained unmatched. Germline lookup yields CDR1 SGHNT and CDR2 YYREEE (reference sequence). CDR3 residues: CASTVTSGSYNEQFF. The DNA of the CDR3 is TGTGCCAGCACCGTGACTAGCGGGAGTTACAATGAGCAGTTCTTC.

This sequence joins TRBV2 and TRBJ2-7; 10 bases agree with TRBD2. This CDR3 region has 15 residues. From germline, CDR1 is SNHLY and CDR2 FYNNEI. The trim removed 7 bases at V and 1 base at J, leaving 7 bases unmatched. As DNA, the CDR3 is TGTGCCAGCATGTTAACTAGCGGGGTTTCCTACGAGCAGTACTTC. The encoded protein is CASMLTSGVSYEQYF.

This clone has only one observation. The chain combines TRBV4-3 with TRBJ2-7; TRBD1 or TRBD2 may be the D gene (6 bases each). This CDR3 is 13 amino acids long. V lost 1 base and J 6 bases, leaving 10 bases between the germline ends. The germline CDR1 and CDR2 sequences are LGHNA and YSLEER. The CDR3 sequence is CASSQVSGAEQYF. The CDR3 coding sequence is TGCGCCAGCAGCCAAGTTTCGGGGGCCGAGCAGTACTTC.

The J gene is TRBJ1-6, the V gene TRBV5-4; the D gene is possibly TRBD1 (5 bases). Trimming took 0 bases from V and 7 from J, leaving 8 bases between them. Germline V gives CDR1 SGHNT, CDR2 YYREEE (reference sequence). The CDR3 is 14 amino acids. Here the CDR3 reads CASSLDRTNSPLHF. The CDR3 coding sequence is TGTGCCAGCAGCTTGGATAGGACAAATTCACCCCTCCACTTT.

V usage is TRBV14 and J usage is TRBJ2-1; the match to TRBD2 covers 9 bases. Trimming took 3 bases from V and 6 from J; bases not matched to a gene: 6. Germline assignment: CDR1 SGHDN and CDR2 FVKESK. There are 15 residues in the CDR3. CDR3 sequence (DNA): TGTGCCAGCAGCCATCTCGGGACTAGCATCAATGAGCAGTTCTTC. Translation gives CASSHLGTSINEQFF.

The chain links TRBV7-2 to TRBJ1-2; D gene unclear. The CDR3 has 15 amino acids. Germline-derived CDR1 and CDR2 are SGHTA and FQGNSA. Trimming removed 4 bases at V and 3 bases at J, with 15 bases between. As DNA, the CDR3 is TGTGCCAGCAGCTCCAAGGGTTCCCTAGACTATGGCTACACCTTC. Translating it yields CASSSKGSLDYGYTF.

The rearrangement uses TRBV7-2 and TRBJ2-5; D not resolved. This CDR3 has 13 residues. The germline V gene has CDR1 SGHTA and CDR2 FQGNSA. The V end lost 5 bases, the J end lost 5 bases, and 12 bases lay between the germline ends. The CDR3 coding sequence is TGTGCCAGCAGCCAAGGGCCTGCGGAGACCCAGTACTTC. Translation: CASSQGPAETQYF.

The chain joins TRBV29-1 to TRBJ1-1; D gene uncertain. V dropped 7 bases and J dropped 2 bases, with 14 bases sitting between them. CDR1 SQVTM and CDR2 ANQGSEA come from the germline V gene. The CDR3 is 13 residues long. CDR3 sequence: CSAQILFNTEAFF. In nucleotides, the CDR3 is TGCAGCGCCCAGATCCTTTTTAACACTGAAGCTTTCTTT.

The genes are TRBV10-3 and TRBJ1-2, with D perhaps TRBD1 (6 bases). Per the germline V gene, CDR1 is ENHRY and CDR2 is SYGVKD. CDR3 length equals 14 residues. Trimming shortened V by 2 bases and J by 7 bases, and 14 bases separated the two germline ends. The CDR3 DNA reads as TGTGCCATCAGTGAGGAGGGGGTCCTCGGTGGCTACACCTTC. Residues: CAISEEGVLGGYTF.

The V and J genes are TRBV7-9 and TRBJ2-1; D is unclear. In germline, CDR1 is SEHNR, CDR2 FQNEAQ (reference sequence). Trimming took off 5 bases at V and 1 base at J, with 6 bases between the two ends. The CDR3 length is 13 residues. The CDR3 loop is CASSLYSYNEQFF. CDR3 nucleotides: TGTGCCAGCAGCCTTTATTCCTACAATGAGCAGTTCTTC. Full variable domain (remainder filled in from reference TRBV7-9 and TRBJ2-1): DTGVSQNPRHKITKRGQNVTFRCDPISEHNRLYWYRQTLGQGPEFLTYFQNEAQLEKSRLLSDRFSAERPKGSFSTLEIQRTEQGDSAMYLCASSLYSYNEQFFGPGTRLTVL.

The chain uses TRBV27 and TRBJ1-2, with D tentatively TRBD1 (6 bases). Deletions cut 8 bases from V and 5 bases from J, with 21 bases between. This CDR3 spans 15 amino acids. Germline lookup yields CDR1 MNHEY and CDR2 SMNVEV (reference sequence). CDR3 DNA sequence: TGTGCCAGCCGGGGGCGGGGGGGACGGATTTATGGCTACACCTTC. It specifies CASRGRGGRIYGYTF.

The V gene is TRBV10-3, the J gene TRBJ1-2; D call uncertain. V was pared by 8 bases and J by 3 bases, with 13 bases between. This CDR3 contains 13 residues. The germline gives CDR1 ENHRY, CDR2 SYGVKD. CDR3 region: CAIGTETHYGYTF. The CDR3 DNA reads as TGTGCCATCGGCACTGAGACACACTATGGCTACACCTTC.

The count of this clone is one. The chain combines TRBV6-6 with TRBJ1-4; no clear D. This CDR3 contains 15 residues. The V and J ends lost 1 base and 3 bases respectively, with 9 bases between them. Per germline, CDR1 MNHNY and CDR2 SVGAGI (reference sequence). This CDR3 reads CASSYLSASNEKLFF. CDR3 DNA sequence: TGTGCCAGCAGTTACTTGTCGGCTTCTAATGAAAAACTGTTTTTT.

J is TRBJ1-3 and V is TRBV2; D gene uncertain. Trimming cost V 6 bases and J 3 bases, with 12 bases left between them. The germline gives CDR1 SNHLY, CDR2 FYNNEI. CDR3 length: 14 amino acids. CDR3 amino acids: CASRIWTDGNTIYF. DNA of the CDR3: TGTGCCAGCAGAATATGGACTGATGGAAACACCATATATTTT.

The chain carries TRBV6-5 and TRBJ2-1; 7 bases are a match to TRBD2. The germline gives CDR1 MNHEY, CDR2 SVGAGI. This CDR3 contains 15 residues. Germline trimming cut 1 base from V and 6 bases from J; bases unmatched to any gene: 6. The CDR3 loop is CASSYYGGGSNEQFF. The CDR3 DNA reads TGTGCCAGCAGTTACTACGGTGGCGGGAGCAATGAGCAGTTCTTC.

This chain uses TRBV12-3 or TRBV12-4 with TRBJ1-1; 10 bases are a match to TRBD1. Trimming took 10 bases from V and 1 from J; bases not matched to a gene: 3. CDR3 length: 13 amino acids. The CDR3: CANRDRGNTEAFF. CDR3 nucleotides: TGTGCCAATAGGGACAGGGGGAACACTGAAGCTTTCTTT.

V is TRBV7-2 and J is TRBJ2-5; D call uncertain. Germline-derived CDR1 and CDR2 are SGHTA and FQGNSA. Trimming removed 3 bases from V and 2 bases from J, with 19 bases in between. CDR3 length: 17 amino acids. The CDR3 DNA sequence: TGTGCCAGCAGCTTTCTACGGACGGGCCCGGCGCAAGAGACCCAGTACTTC. It encodes CASSFLRTGPAQETQYF. The entire variable domain, with the rest obtained from reference TRBV7-2 and TRBJ2-5, is as follows: GAGVSQSPSNKVTEKGKDVELRCDPISGHTALYWYRQSLGQGLEFLIYFQGNSAPDKSGLPSDRFSAERTGGSVSTLTIQRTQQEDSAVYLCASSFLRTGPAQETQYFGPGTRLLVL.

The chain has TRBV5-4 and TRBJ1-4; perhaps TRBD1 as D (5 bases). The CDR3 is 13 amino acids. V shed 4 bases and J shed 5 bases, with 9 bases lying between them. The germline gives CDR1 SGHNT, CDR2 YYREEE (reference sequence). The chain's CDR3 is CASSVTGNEKLFF. CDR3 coding DNA: TGTGCCAGCAGCGTTACAGGAAATGAAAAACTGTTTTTT. Complete variable domain (other parts from reference TRBV5-4 and TRBJ1-4): ETGVTQSPTHLIKTRGQQVTLRCSSQSGHNTVSWYQQALGQGPQFIFQYYREEENGRGNFPPRFSGLQFPNYSSELNVNALELDDSALYLCASSVTGNEKLFFGSGTQLSVL.

The CDR3 sequence: CASSQDSVGAYEQYF. In DNA, the CDR3 is TGCGCCAGCAGCCAAGATTCAGTGGGAGCCTACGAGCAGTACTTC. The V gene is TRBV4-3, the J gene TRBJ2-7; possibly TRBD2 for D (5 bases). The CDR3 is 15 residues long. Germline-derived CDR1 and CDR2 are LGHNA and YSLEER. V was cut by 0 bases and J by 2 bases, with 11 bases left in between.

The gene calls are TRBV7-6 and TRBJ1-2; the match to TRBD1 covers 9 bases. The germline V gene encodes CDR1 SGHVS and CDR2 FNYEAQ. V shed 0 bases and J 7 bases; nucleotides not matched to a gene: 9. The CDR3 contains 16 residues. The CDR3 is CASSLAVGQGSGGYTF. The CDR3 DNA reads as TGTGCCAGCAGCTTAGCCGTCGGACAGGGGAGTGGTGGCTACACCTTC.